This entry lists 30 T cell receptor beta chains sequenced from one sample in a study of CD8 T cells in Susac syndrome. Reverse transcription of about 0.5 to 1 ug RNA used random hexamers. TCRdb recomputed calls from the immunoSEQ multiplex PCR reads with MiXCR, one row per CDR3 protein. Of 65,000 to 80,000 distinct CDR3 sequences listed, around 90% are singletons. Specimen: CD8+ T cells from PBMCs. These receptor sequences come from a human donor with multiple sclerosis.

This clonotype was recorded a few times. V is TRBV19 and J is TRBJ2-2; D gene uncertain. The CDR3 length is 13 residues. Germline V gene data show CDR1 as LNHDA and CDR2 as SQIVND (reference sequence). V was trimmed by 5 bases and J by 7 bases, leaving 11 bases between them. The CDR3 is CASSYHNDGELFF. CDR3 nucleotides: TGTGCCAGTAGTTATCATAACGACGGGGAGCTGTTTTTT. Drawing the rest from reference TRBV19 and TRBJ2-2, the complete variable domain is DGGITQSPKYLFRKEGQNVTLSCEQNLNHDAMYWYRQDPGQGLRLIYYSQIVNDFQKGDIAEGYSVSREKKESFPLTVTSAQKNPTAFYLCASSYHNDGELFFGEGSRLTVL.

This clonotype was observed a few times. This rearrangement joins TRBV20-1 to TRBJ2-7, with a tentative D call TRBD1 (8 bases). The CDR3 totals 15 residues. V was pared by 5 bases and J by 0 bases, with 17 bases between. Germline V gene data show CDR1 as DFQATT and CDR2 as SNEGSKA (reference sequence). The CDR3, as DNA: TGCAGTGCTTGTATCACAGGGGGGGGCTCCTACGAGCAGTACTTC. Translation: CSACITGGGSYEQYF.

This clonotype was detected only a few times. The J gene is TRBJ2-7, the V gene TRBV28; the match to TRBD1 covers 10 bases. CDR3 size: 14 residues. Germline V gene sequence: CDR1 MDHEN, CDR2 SYDVKM. The junction had 3 bases not matched to a gene; V was cut back by 5 bases and J by 2 bases. The CDR3 nucleotides read TGTGCCAGCAGTCCCGGGACAGGGGCCTACGAGCAGTACTTC. Protein product: CASSPGTGAYEQYF.

This CDR3 is CASSLGRGADTQYF. CDR3 sequence (DNA): TGTGCCAGCAGTTTGGGGAGGGGGGCAGATACGCAGTATTTT. This chain uses TRBV27 with TRBJ2-3, with D maybe TRBD2 (7 bases). In germline, CDR1 is MNHEY, CDR2 SMNVEV (reference sequence). The CDR3 runs 14 residues. The V and J ends lost 3 bases and 4 bases respectively, with 11 bases between them.

The chain uses TRBV6-2 or TRBV6-3 and TRBJ2-7; 8 nucleotides line up with TRBD1. CDR3 length equals 14 residues. CDR1 is MNHEY, CDR2 SVGEGT, per germline. V lost 2 bases to trimming and J lost 7 bases; unmatched junction nucleotides: 7. The CDR3 reads CASSYVQGAREQYF. The DNA of the CDR3 is TGTGCCAGCAGTTACGTTCAGGGGGCGAGAGAGCAGTACTTC.

V gene TRBV5-1 combines with J gene TRBJ2-7, with unresolved D. Per germline, CDR1 SGHRS and CDR2 YFSETQ. The CDR3 length is 15 residues. Trimming stripped 0 bases from V and 0 bases from J, with 10 bases between. The CDR3 region has the DNA TGCGCCAGCAGCTTGGGGCCGCCGCCCTCCTACGAGCAGTACTTC. Translating it yields CASSLGPPPSYEQYF.

The chain uses TRBV27 and TRBJ2-7, with D hard to call. V lost 3 bases and J 0 bases, leaving 6 bases between the germline ends. This CDR3 is 13 amino acids long. The germline V gene encodes CDR1 MNHEY and CDR2 SMNVEV (reference sequence). The CDR3 spells CASSLGISYEQYF. The CDR3 DNA reads TGTGCCAGCAGTTTGGGAATCTCCTACGAGCAGTACTTC.

This chain uses TRBV2 with TRBJ2-1; D is unresolved. The CDR3 contains 15 residues. Trimming shortened V by 3 bases and J by 7 bases, and 16 bases separated the two germline ends. Germline loops: CDR1 SNHLY, CDR2 FYNNEI. CDR3 protein: CASSDWQRYGNEQFF. Written as DNA, the CDR3 is TGTGCCAGCAGTGATTGGCAACGATATGGAAATGAGCAGTTCTTC.

The V call is TRBV5-6, the J call TRBJ1-1; perhaps TRBD1 as D (5 bases). Germline-derived CDR1 and CDR2 are SGHDT and YYEEEE. The CDR3 spans 15 residues. Trimming removed 4 bases at V and 4 bases at J, with 17 bases between. This CDR3 reads CASSPPGPRITEAFF. In DNA, the CDR3 is TGTGCCAGCAGCCCGCCGGGGCCCAGGATCACTGAAGCTTTCTTT.

The chain combines TRBV20-1 with TRBJ2-7; D ambiguous. Germline V lookup: CDR1 DFQATT, CDR2 SNEGSKA (reference sequence). V was clipped by 3 bases and J by 4 bases, with 7 bases between them. CDR3 size: 11 residues. The CDR3 protein is CSAREEYEQYF. The CDR3, as DNA: TGCAGTGCTAGGGAAGAATACGAGCAGTACTTC.

The chain combines TRBV6-2 or TRBV6-3 with TRBJ2-7, with D possibly TRBD2 on 6 matching bases. CDR3 length equals 13 residues. The germline gives CDR1 MNHEY, CDR2 SVGEGT. Trimming stripped 5 bases from V and 6 bases from J, with 14 bases between. The CDR3 is CASSQTSSREQYF. The CDR3 nucleotides read TGTGCCAGCAGTCAAACTAGCTCACGCGAGCAGTACTTC.

The chain combines TRBV9 with TRBJ1-2; D is ambiguous. Trimming took off 0 bases at V and 4 bases at J, with 13 bases between the two ends. From germline, CDR1 is SGDLS and CDR2 YYNGEE. There are 15 residues in the CDR3. CDR3 sequence: CASSVDGGQAYGYTF. Written as DNA, the CDR3 is TGTGCCAGCAGCGTAGACGGAGGGCAGGCCTATGGCTACACCTTC. Together with reference TRBV9 and TRBJ1-2, the CDR3 gives the full variable domain: DSGVTQTPKHLITATGQRVTLRCSPRSGDLSVYWYQQSLDQGLQFLIQYYNGEERAKGNILERFSAQQFPDLHSELNLSSLELGDSALYFCASSVDGGQAYGYTFGSGTRLTVV.

The rearrangement joins TRBV2 to TRBJ2-7; 9 bases are a match to TRBD2. V shed 3 bases and J 4 bases; nucleotides not matched to a gene: 4. The length of the CDR3 is 14 residues. Germline V gene lookup returns CDR1 SNHLY and CDR2 FYNNEI. The CDR3, as DNA: TGTGCCAGCAGTGAGGTAGCGGGAGAGTACGAGCAGTACTTC. The encoded protein is CASSEVAGEYEQYF.

This clonotype was found a few times. V and J are TRBV9 and TRBJ2-7; tentative D call: TRBD2 (6 bases). The V gene lost 6 bases and the J gene lost 1 base, with 14 bases spanning the gap. The CDR3 loop spans 14 amino acids. Germline CDR1 reads SGDLS; CDR2 reads YYNGEE. CDR3 DNA: TGTGCCAGCAACAAGGAGGGGCAGTCCTACGAGCAGTACTTC. It encodes CASNKEGQSYEQYF.

The chain has TRBV20-1 and TRBJ1-5, with 8 bases lining up with TRBD1. Germline trimming cut 6 bases from V and 3 bases from J; bases unmatched to any gene: 13. The CDR3 spans 16 residues. The germline V gene has CDR1 DFQATT and CDR2 SNEGSKA (reference sequence). CDR3: CSAREEGQATNQPQHF. CDR3 nucleotide sequence: TGCAGTGCGAGGGAGGAGGGACAGGCGACCAATCAGCCCCAGCATTTT.

The chain uses TRBV9 and TRBJ2-3; D not resolved. CDR3 length: 14 residues. Deletions cut 0 bases from V and 2 bases from J, with 7 bases between. Germline V gene lookup returns CDR1 SGDLS and CDR2 YYNGEE. The CDR3 sequence is CASSVGDSTDTQYF. The CDR3 coding sequence is TGTGCCAGCAGCGTAGGGGATTCCACAGATACGCAGTATTTT.

V is TRBV5-4 and J is TRBJ2-5, with 7 bases matching TRBD2. J gave up 5 bases and V 5 bases, and 6 bases lay outside the gene matches. The V gene's germline CDR1 is SGHNT and CDR2 YYREEE (reference sequence). The CDR3 has 13 amino acids. This CDR3 is CASSRDGRETQYF. CDR3 bases: TGTGCCAGCAGTAGGGACGGGAGGGAGACCCAGTACTTC.

V gene TRBV14 combines with J gene TRBJ1-1, with 9 bases that match TRBD1. With V trimmed by 0 bases and J by 5 bases, 10 bases remained unmatched. CDR1 is SGHDN, CDR2 FVKESK, per germline. This CDR3 region has 17 residues. CDR3 nucleotide sequence: TGTGCCAGCAGCCAAGATGAGGGACAGGGATGGGGGACTGAAGCTTTCTTT. Amino acid sequence: CASSQDEGQGWGTEAFF.

V is TRBV10-3 and J is TRBJ2-3, with TRBD2 matching over 8 bases. Germline loops: CDR1 ENHRY, CDR2 SYGVKD. This CDR3 region has 14 residues. After removal of 10 bases from V and 4 bases from J, the junction contained 10 bases not matched to a gene. CDR3 sequence (DNA): TGTGCCAGCGTTCGGGGGGGCCCGGCAGATACGCAGTATTTT. This codes for CASVRGGPADTQYF.

This chain joins TRBV28 and TRBJ1-1; tentative D call: TRBD1 (5 bases). V was shortened by 8 bases and J by 0 bases, with 13 bases between the two germline ends. CDR1 and CDR2 from the germline V gene are MDHEN and SYDVKM. This CDR3 has 14 residues. CDR3 loop: CASWTSYMNTEAFF. DNA of the CDR3: TGTGCCAGCTGGACAAGCTATATGAACACTGAAGCTTTCTTT. Combining the CDR3 with reference TRBV28 and TRBJ1-1 gives the whole variable domain DVKVTQSSRYLVKRTGEKVFLECVQDMDHENMFWYRQDPGLGLRLIYFSYDVKMKEKGDIPEGYSVSREKKERFSLILESASTNQTSMYLCASWTSYMNTEAFFGQGTRLTVV.

The V and J genes are TRBV19 and TRBJ2-7; D is undetermined. V lost 1 base, J lost 2 bases, and 3 bases lay in between. Germline V gives CDR1 LNHDA, CDR2 SQIVND (reference sequence). CDR3 size: 12 residues. The CDR3 DNA is TGTGCCAGTAGTATAGGCCCCTACGAGCAGTACTTC. It yields the protein CASSIGPYEQYF.

The chain joins TRBV24-1 to TRBJ2-3; 7 positions agree with TRBD2. V shed 4 bases, J shed 5 bases, and the junction held 14 bases outside the gene matches. CDR3 length: 17 residues. CDR1 is KGHDR, CDR2 SFDVKD, per germline. CDR3: CATSDQSGGTSEDTQYF. In DNA, the CDR3 is TGTGCCACCAGTGACCAATCGGGGGGAACTAGCGAAGATACGCAGTATTTT.

The CDR3 region has the DNA TGCAGTGCTAGAGATGGTCAGTCAGGGCTCCAGCATTTT. Amino acid sequence: CSARDGQSGLQHF. The chain is built from TRBV20-1 and TRBJ1-5; D may be TRBD1 (5 bases). Germline lookup yields CDR1 DFQATT and CDR2 SNEGSKA (reference sequence). Trimming shortened V by 0 bases and J by 12 bases, and 15 bases separated the two germline ends. The CDR3 has 13 amino acids.

The chain recombines TRBV19 with TRBJ1-1; 7 bases are a match to TRBD1. The CDR3 is 15 residues long. Germline CDR1 LNHDA, CDR2 SQIVND (reference sequence). The junction had 9 bases not matched to a gene; V was cut back by 5 bases and J by 3 bases. The CDR3 here is CASSQGQVLHTEAFF. CDR3 in DNA: TGTGCCAGTAGTCAAGGACAGGTCCTCCACACTGAAGCTTTCTTT.

The chain combines TRBV7-3 with TRBJ2-2, with 7 bases lining up with TRBD1. Trimming took 4 bases from V and 5 from J; bases not matched to a gene: 7. The CDR3 spans 15 residues. The V gene's germline CDR1 is SGHTA and CDR2 FQGTGA. CDR3 protein: CASSSLDRATGELFF. In nucleotides, the CDR3 is TGTGCCAGCAGCTCACTCGACAGGGCAACCGGGGAGCTGTTTTTT.

For the CDR3, the DNA is TGTGCCAGCAGTACGATTCCCAGGGTCGCGAACACTGAAGCTTTCTTT. It yields the protein CASSTIPRVANTEAFF. J is TRBJ1-1 and V is TRBV6-1; D is perhaps TRBD1 (5 bases). Trimming removed 5 bases at V and 1 base at J, with 17 bases between. The CDR3 has 16 amino acids. The germline CDR1 and CDR2 sequences are MNHNS and SASEGT.

This chain connects TRBV19 to TRBJ2-7; no definite D call. V lost 6 bases to trimming and J lost 9 bases, with 18 bases between them. Germline V gene sequence: CDR1 LNHDA, CDR2 SQIVND (reference sequence). CDR3 length: 13 amino acids. The CDR3 loop is CASSNTFSDGQYF. CDR3 DNA sequence: TGTGCCAGTAGCAACACCTTCAGCGACGGGCAGTACTTC.

The rearrangement joins TRBV27 to TRBJ2-1; a possible D gene is TRBD2 (6 bases). Between the trimmed V and J ends, which lost 3 bases and 8 bases, there was a span of 20 bases. The CDR3 runs to 16 residues. CDR1 MNHEY and CDR2 SMNVEV come from the germline V gene (reference sequence). The CDR3 nucleotides are TGTGCCAGCAGTTTCGGGCCGGGACTCCTTGATTATGAGCAGTTCTTC. The encoded protein is CASSFGPGLLDYEQFF.

The rearrangement links TRBV6-2 or TRBV6-3 to TRBJ2-1; TRBD1 aligns across 7 bases. Germline V gene lookup returns CDR1 MNHEY and CDR2 SVGEGT. The CDR3 runs 12 residues. The V gene end was trimmed by 10 bases and the J gene end by 8 bases; junction bases not matched to a gene: 8. In DNA form, the CDR3 reads TGTGCCACCCGACAGGGACGGGATGAGCAGTTCTTC. Its translation is CATRQGRDEQFF.

The V call is TRBV6-2 or TRBV6-3, the J call TRBJ2-2; 10 nucleotides agree with TRBD2. The ends lost 2 bases at V and 6 bases at J; junction bases unmatched: 6. The CDR3 runs 16 residues. CDR1 and CDR2 (germline): MNHEY, SVGEGT. As DNA, the CDR3 is TGTGCCAGCAGTTACGCGGCTAGCGGGAGAGCCGGGGAGCTGTTTTTT. Amino acids: CASSYAASGRAGELFF.